These 20 T cell receptor beta chains came from one sample sequenced in a study of control samples from healthy donors and cancer patients. Using immunoSEQ multiplex PCR, the repertoire was profiled, and TCRdb retains in-frame clones only, with some absent. The table includes 150,000 or so clones, 80% to 95% detected once. The specimen was blood. Receptors originate from a man aged 18-30 years in good health.

V and J are TRBV19 and TRBJ2-5; D is uncertain. V was pared by 0 bases and J by 7 bases, with 6 bases between. Germline V gives CDR1 LNHDA, CDR2 SQIVND (reference sequence). CDR3 size: 12 residues. The CDR3 protein is CASSIELGTQYF. As DNA, the CDR3 is TGTGCCAGTAGTATAGAACTGGGGACCCAGTACTTC. The variable domain in full, with the rest retrieved from reference TRBV19 and TRBJ2-5, is DGGITQSPKYLFRKEGQNVTLSCEQNLNHDAMYWYRQDPGQGLRLIYYSQIVNDFQKGDIAEGYSVSREKKESFPLTVTSAQKNPTAFYLCASSIELGTQYFGPGTRLLVL.

The V gene is TRBV27, the J gene TRBJ1-6; tentative D call: TRBD1 (5 bases). There are 15 residues in the CDR3. The V end lost 4 bases, the J end lost 10 bases, and 17 bases lay between the germline ends. The germline CDR1 and CDR2 sequences are MNHEY and SMNVEV (reference sequence). The CDR3 coding sequence is TGTGCCAGCAGTTCAGCGGGGGGGATCCTCTCACCCCTCCACTTT. Protein product: CASSSAGGILSPLHF.

V gene TRBV29-1 combines with J gene TRBJ2-1; 9 nucleotides align to TRBD2. Unmatched junction bases numbered 8, after V lost 7 bases and J lost 1 base. Germline assignment: CDR1 SQVTM and CDR2 ANQGSEA. The CDR3 sequence is 15 residues long. The CDR3, as DNA: TGCAGCGCTCCTTTGACTAGCGGTTCCTACAATGAGCAGTTCTTC. Encoded protein: CSAPLTSGSYNEQFF.

This clone was detected only once. V is TRBV29-1 and J is TRBJ2-1, with 8 positions matching TRBD1. CDR1 SQVTM and CDR2 ANQGSEA come from the germline V gene. This CDR3 has 15 residues. V gave up 0 bases and J gave up 9 bases; unmatched junction bases: 10. CDR3 amino acids: CSVEEGTGITGEQFF. The CDR3 DNA follows: TGCAGCGTTGAAGAGGGGACAGGTATCACCGGTGAGCAGTTCTTC.

V usage is TRBV27 and J usage is TRBJ2-6; the match to TRBD2 covers 9 bases. Germline V CDR1 and CDR2: MNHEY, SMNVEV (reference sequence). V was pared by 6 bases and J by 0 bases, with 15 bases of the junction left unmatched. The CDR3 length is 20 residues. The CDR3 DNA follows: TGTGCCAGCAGAGCCGCCGGCCTAGCGGGACTCCGCTCTGGGGCCAACGTCCTGACTTTC. Protein: CASRAAGLAGLRSGANVLTF.

This chain links TRBV6-2 or TRBV6-3 with TRBJ2-7; TRBD1 might be the D (6 bases). Per the germline V gene, CDR1 is MNHEY and CDR2 is SVGEGT. V was trimmed by 6 bases and J by 4 bases, leaving 10 bases between them. The CDR3 totals 12 residues. CDR3 in amino acids: CASSRTVYEQYF. CDR3 bases: TGTGCCAGCAGCCGGACAGTGTACGAGCAGTACTTC.

This clone occurred once. The rearrangement links TRBV9 to TRBJ2-3; unclear D gene. The germline V and J ends were trimmed by 0 bases and 4 bases, with 9 bases remaining between them. The CDR3 contains 14 residues. Germline assignment: CDR1 SGDLS and CDR2 YYNGEE. The CDR3 DNA is TGTGCCAGCAGCGTAGGATCCCGGGCAGATACGCAGTATTTT. Encoded protein: CASSVGSRADTQYF.

The chain uses TRBV7-9 and TRBJ1-4, with a tentative D call TRBD1 (6 bases). CDR1 is SEHNR and CDR2 is FQNEAQ in the germline V gene (reference sequence). This CDR3 comprises 14 residues. Trimming left V 6 bases short and J 8 bases short, with 16 bases between. The CDR3 DNA reads as TGTGCCAGCAGTCCCACAGGGAGTTCGGAAAAACTGTTTTTT. Encoded protein: CASSPTGSSEKLFF.

The J gene is TRBJ1-2, the V gene TRBV18; D perhaps matches TRBD1 (6 bases). Germline V CDR1 and CDR2: KGHSH, LQKENI. This CDR3 has 16 amino acids. The V end lost 2 bases, the J end lost 0 bases, and 13 bases lay between the germline ends. The CDR3, as DNA: TGTGCCAGCTCACCATGGGGGGCCCCAGCTAACTATGGCTACACCTTC. This gives the protein CASSPWGAPANYGYTF.

V usage is TRBV19 and J usage is TRBJ1-5; D remains ambiguous. Looked up from germline, CDR1 is LNHDA and CDR2 is SQIVND (reference sequence). CDR3 size: 16 residues. Trimming removed 5 bases at V and 0 bases at J, with 14 bases between. CDR3 amino acids: CASSLRGPTSNQPQHF. CDR3 DNA: TGTGCCAGTAGTCTCCGGGGTCCAACTAGCAATCAGCCCCAGCATTTT.

The chain joins TRBV28 to TRBJ2-7; the D gene is possibly TRBD2 (7 bases). This CDR3 has 14 amino acids. Trimming removed 2 bases at V and 6 bases at J, with 14 bases between. CDR1 MDHEN and CDR2 SYDVKM come from the germline V gene. The CDR3 protein is CASSLGGAIGEQYF. The CDR3 region has the DNA TGTGCCAGCAGTTTAGGGGGGGCGATCGGCGAGCAGTACTTC.

This sequence joins TRBV3-1 (or the pseudogene TRBV3-2) and TRBJ2-5; D is ambiguous. V lost 3 bases and J 4 bases, leaving 6 bases between the germline ends. CDR3 length: 12 residues. Per germline, CDR1 LGHDT and CDR2 YNNKEL (reference sequence). CDR3 nucleotides: TGTGCCAGCAGCCAGACGGGAGAGACCCAGTACTTC. Its protein is CASSQTGETQYF.

CDR3 DNA sequence: TGTGCCAGCAGTGAATGGAGCTCTGGAAACACCATATATTTT. Its protein is CASSEWSSGNTIYF. This sequence joins TRBV6-1 and TRBJ1-3; D remains ambiguous. This CDR3 comprises 14 residues. V lost 2 bases, J lost 0 bases, and 5 bases lay in between. Germline lookup yields CDR1 MNHNS and CDR2 SASEGT.

The chain recombines TRBV6-1 with TRBJ2-5; 8 bases agree with TRBD2. V dropped 2 bases and J dropped 1; count of bases not matched to a gene: 9. The length of the CDR3 is 17 residues. The V gene's germline CDR1 is MNHNS and CDR2 SASEGT. The CDR3 here is CASSEYPNGRGQETQYF. The CDR3 DNA follows: TGTGCCAGCAGTGAATATCCCAACGGGAGGGGCCAAGAGACCCAGTACTTC.

The CDR3 sequence is CASSMGQHYTEAFF. The CDR3 region has the DNA TGTGCCAGCAGTATGGGACAGCACTACACTGAAGCTTTCTTT. The V gene is TRBV28, the J gene TRBJ1-1; 7 bases match TRBD1. The junction had 6 bases not matched to a gene; V was cut back by 5 bases and J by 3 bases. The CDR3 is 14 amino acids. CDR1 and CDR2 from the germline V gene are MDHEN and SYDVKM.

The CDR3 spells CASSQDRGQDQPQHF. The CDR3 DNA reads as TGCGCCAGCAGCCAGGACAGGGGGCAGGATCAGCCCCAGCATTTT. This chain links TRBV4-1 with TRBJ1-5; TRBD1 matches 11 bases. Germline CDR1 and CDR2: MGHRA and YSYEKL. The CDR3 loop spans 15 amino acids. V dropped 3 bases and J dropped 5; count of bases not matched to a gene: 3.

This clone was counted a few times. The chain employs TRBV18 and TRBJ2-1; D is ambiguous. The CDR3 covers 14 residues. Trimming left V 4 bases short and J 4 bases short, with 11 bases between. Germline V lookup: CDR1 KGHSH, CDR2 LQKENI. CDR3 in amino acids: CASSLSQEYNEQFF. CDR3 DNA: TGTGCCAGCTCACTTAGTCAAGAGTACAATGAGCAGTTCTTC.

This clone was recorded a few times. This chain joins TRBV28 and TRBJ1-6, with D perhaps matching TRBD1 (5 bases). The ends were cut back, 8 bases at V and 4 bases at J, with 12 bases in the middle. This CDR3 has 14 residues. CDR1 MDHEN and CDR2 SYDVKM come from the germline V gene. CDR3: CASEDRGYNSPLHF. CDR3 in DNA: TGTGCCAGCGAAGACAGAGGATATAATTCACCCCTCCACTTT. The whole variable domain, filled in from reference TRBV28 and TRBJ1-6, reads DVKVTQSSRYLVKRTGEKVFLECVQDMDHENMFWYRQDPGLGLRLIYFSYDVKMKEKGDIPEGYSVSREKKERFSLILESASTNQTSMYLCASEDRGYNSPLHFGNGTRLTVT.

This chain connects TRBV12-3 or TRBV12-4 to TRBJ1-2; D remains unclear. Trimming took 3 bases from V and 7 from J, leaving 9 bases between them. The CDR3 spans 12 residues. The CDR3 DNA reads TGTGCCAGCAGTTTGGGTGTATCTGGCTACACCTTC. It specifies CASSLGVSGYTF.

J is TRBJ2-7 and V is TRBV7-3; TRBD2 agrees at 8 bases. The CDR3 totals 15 residues. The V and J ends lost 1 base and 1 base, in that order; junction bases with no gene match: 3. Per germline, CDR1 SGHTA and CDR2 FQGTGA. CDR3 sequence reads: CASSLIGGRSYEQYF. In DNA, the CDR3 is TGTGCCAGCAGCTTAATTGGCGGGAGGTCCTACGAGCAGTACTTC.